The TCR beta chain under discussion was sequenced for a study of T cell responses to AZD1222 COVID-19 vaccine. Some clones are missing from TCRdb's copy, which holds only in-frame ones; the method was immunoSEQ multiplex PCR. The sample holds 130,000 or so clones, 92% seen once. This sequence originates from an adult who received the AZD1222 COVID-19 vaccine. Specimen: peripheral blood, collected 28 days after the second AZD1222 dose.

CDR3 residues: CASSAGTGGSNQPQHF. The CDR3 DNA reads TGCGCCAGCAGCGCCGGGACAGGAGGTAGCAATCAGCCCCAGCATTTT. The chain combines TRBV5-1 with TRBJ1-5, with TRBD1 matching over 8 bases. Per the germline V gene, CDR1 is SGHRS and CDR2 is YFSETQ. CDR3 size: 16 residues. Trimming at V came to 4 bases and at J to 0 bases, leaving 6 bases not matched to a gene.